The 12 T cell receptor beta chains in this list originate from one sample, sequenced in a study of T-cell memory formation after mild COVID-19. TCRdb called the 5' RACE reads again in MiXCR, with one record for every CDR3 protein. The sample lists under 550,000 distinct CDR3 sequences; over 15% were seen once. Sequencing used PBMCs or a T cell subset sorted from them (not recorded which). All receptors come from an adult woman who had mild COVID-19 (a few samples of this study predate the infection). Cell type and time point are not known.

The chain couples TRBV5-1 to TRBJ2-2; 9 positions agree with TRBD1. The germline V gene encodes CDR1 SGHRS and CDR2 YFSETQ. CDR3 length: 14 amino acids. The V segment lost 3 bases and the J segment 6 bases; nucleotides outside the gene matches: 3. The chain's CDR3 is CASSSGTGPGELFF. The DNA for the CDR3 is TGCGCCAGCAGCTCCGGGACAGGGCCCGGGGAGCTGTTTTTT.

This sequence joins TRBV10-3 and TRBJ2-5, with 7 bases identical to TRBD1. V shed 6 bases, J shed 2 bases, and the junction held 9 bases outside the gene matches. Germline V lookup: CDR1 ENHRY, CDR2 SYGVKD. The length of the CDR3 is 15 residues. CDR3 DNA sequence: TGTGCCATCAGCAGCCCCACAGGGGTTCAAGAGACCCAGTACTTC. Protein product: CAISSPTGVQETQYF.

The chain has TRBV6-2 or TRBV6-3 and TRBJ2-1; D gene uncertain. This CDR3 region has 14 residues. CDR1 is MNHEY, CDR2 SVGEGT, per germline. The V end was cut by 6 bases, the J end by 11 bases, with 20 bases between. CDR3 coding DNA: TGTGCCAGCAGCGGGCCTCCCGTTGTATCCAAGCAGTTCTTC. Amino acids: CASSGPPVVSKQFF.

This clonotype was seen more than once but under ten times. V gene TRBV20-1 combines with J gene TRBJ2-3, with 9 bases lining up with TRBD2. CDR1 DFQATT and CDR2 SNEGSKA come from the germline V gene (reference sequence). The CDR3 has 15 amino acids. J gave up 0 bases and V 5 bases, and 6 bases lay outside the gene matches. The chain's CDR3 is CSAWTSEGSTDTQYF. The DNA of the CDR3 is TGCAGTGCTTGGACTAGCGAGGGGAGCACAGATACGCAGTATTTT.

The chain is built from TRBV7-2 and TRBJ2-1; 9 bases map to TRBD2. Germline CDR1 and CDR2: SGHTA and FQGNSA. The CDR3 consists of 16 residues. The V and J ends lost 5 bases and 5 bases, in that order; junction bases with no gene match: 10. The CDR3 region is CASSLGLARGNNEQFF. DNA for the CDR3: TGTGCCAGCAGCCTCGGACTAGCGAGAGGGAACAATGAGCAGTTCTTC.

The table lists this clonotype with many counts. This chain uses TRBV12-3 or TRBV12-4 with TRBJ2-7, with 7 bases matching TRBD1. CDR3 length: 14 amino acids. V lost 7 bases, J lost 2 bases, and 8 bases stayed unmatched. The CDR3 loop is CASNSGDSTYEQYF. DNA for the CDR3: TGTGCCAGCAACTCTGGGGACAGCACCTACGAGCAGTACTTC.

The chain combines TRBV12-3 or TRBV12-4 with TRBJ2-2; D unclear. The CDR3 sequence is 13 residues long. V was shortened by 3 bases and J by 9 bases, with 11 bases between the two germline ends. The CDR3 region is CASSFSLDRELFF. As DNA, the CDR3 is TGTGCCAGCAGTTTCTCATTAGATCGGGAGCTGTTTTTT.

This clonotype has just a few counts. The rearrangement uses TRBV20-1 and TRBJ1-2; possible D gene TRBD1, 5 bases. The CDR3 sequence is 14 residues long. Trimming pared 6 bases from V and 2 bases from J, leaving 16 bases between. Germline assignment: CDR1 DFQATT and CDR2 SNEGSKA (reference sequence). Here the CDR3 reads CSAISSGGNYGYTF. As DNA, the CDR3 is TGCAGTGCCATCAGCAGCGGGGGAAACTATGGCTACACCTTC.

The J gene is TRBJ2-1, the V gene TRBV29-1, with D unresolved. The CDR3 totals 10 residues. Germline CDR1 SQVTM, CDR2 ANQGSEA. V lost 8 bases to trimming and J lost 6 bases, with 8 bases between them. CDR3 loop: CSYGSNEQFF. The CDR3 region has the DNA TGCAGCTACGGTAGCAATGAGCAGTTCTTC.

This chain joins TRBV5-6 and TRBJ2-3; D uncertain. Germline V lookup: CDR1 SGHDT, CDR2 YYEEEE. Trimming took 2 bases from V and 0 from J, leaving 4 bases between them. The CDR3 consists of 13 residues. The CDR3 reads CASSFFSTDTQYF. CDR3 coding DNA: TGTGCCAGCAGCTTCTTTAGCACAGATACGCAGTATTTT.

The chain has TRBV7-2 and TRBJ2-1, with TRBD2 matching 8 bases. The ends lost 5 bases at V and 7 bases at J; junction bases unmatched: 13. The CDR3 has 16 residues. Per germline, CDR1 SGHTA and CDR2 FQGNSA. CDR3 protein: CASSPMVVAGGNEQFF. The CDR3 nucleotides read TGTGCCAGCAGCCCCATGGTTGTTGCGGGAGGTAATGAGCAGTTCTTC.

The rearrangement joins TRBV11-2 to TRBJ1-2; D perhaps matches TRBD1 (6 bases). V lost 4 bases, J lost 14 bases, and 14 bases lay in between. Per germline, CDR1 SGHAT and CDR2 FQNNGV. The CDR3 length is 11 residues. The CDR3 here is CASSSPRQATF. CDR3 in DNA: TGTGCCAGCAGCTCTCCCCGACAGGCGACCTTC.